Sequencing of this T cell receptor (beta chain) was carried out in a study of cytomegalovirus exposure and HLA in healthy donors. The CDR3 consists of 13 residues. Per germline, CDR1 MNHNS and CDR2 SASEGT. V dropped 5 bases and J dropped 1 base, with 9 bases sitting between them. The PCR ran on 60 Vbeta and 13 Jbeta primers. Clones were sequenced by immunoSEQ multiplex PCR, and TCRdb holds only the in-frame ones, with some missing. The table has 150,000 to 200,000 clones, 60% to 80% seen once. Notes on this clone: What it binds is not known.

Study results and limitations: A few of the chains that were CMV-associated were confirmed in vitro to be specific for CMV antigens. Presence/absence analysis assumed near-uniform sequencing depth across donors.

This TCR derives from a man aged 18 to 29 in good health and CMV-seropositive. This sequence joins TRBV6-1 and TRBJ2-7, with a possible D match to TRBD2 (5 bases). The sequencing sample was made of PBMCs. The CDR3 spells CASSIAPSYEQYF. In DNA form, the CDR3 reads TGTGCCAGCAGTATAGCGCCATCCTACGAGCAGTACTTC.